This T cell receptor (beta chain) is from a study of shared clonotypes between healthy human individuals. The CDR3 loop spans 15 amino acids. From germline, CDR1 is ENHRY and CDR2 SYGVKD. V dropped 4 bases and J dropped 5 bases, with 15 bases sitting between them. Memory CD4+ cells were the fraction left after CD45RA+ naive selection. Details on this clone: The target antigen is unknown.

Findings and limits, study-wide: Despite large depth, rarefaction showed incomplete sorted-subset sequencing.

Sequencing was at deep level. Sorted subsets were amplified in replicate PCRs using 200 to 250 ng DNA, approximately 30,000 T cell genomes. Data came from immunoSEQ multiplex PCR; TCRdb stores just in-frame clones and leaves some out. The repertoire has 1,100,000 or so clones, 75% to 85% of them found once; the top ten carry more than 0.5%. Source material: memory CD4+ T cells from PBMCs. Subset noted: CD45RA-negative fraction. The J gene is TRBJ1-5, the V gene TRBV10-3; D uncertain. This receptor was identified in a man aged 18 to 30 in good health. Some clones in this sample may be carry-over from other donors' samples. The CDR3 spells CAISAFSAGDQPQHF. The CDR3 DNA reads as TGTGCCATCAGTGCGTTCTCGGCCGGGGATCAGCCCCAGCATTTT.